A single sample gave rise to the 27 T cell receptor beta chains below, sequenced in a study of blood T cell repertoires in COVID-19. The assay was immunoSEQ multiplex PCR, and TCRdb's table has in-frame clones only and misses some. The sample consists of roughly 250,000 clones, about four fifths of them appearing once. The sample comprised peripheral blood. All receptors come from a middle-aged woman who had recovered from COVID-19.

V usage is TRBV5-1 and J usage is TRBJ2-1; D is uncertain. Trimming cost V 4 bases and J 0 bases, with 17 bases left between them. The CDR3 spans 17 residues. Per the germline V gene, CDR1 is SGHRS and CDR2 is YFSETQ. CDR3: CASSRLVYPSSYNEQFF. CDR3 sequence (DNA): TGCGCCAGCAGCCGACTCGTATACCCGAGCTCCTACAATGAGCAGTTCTTC.

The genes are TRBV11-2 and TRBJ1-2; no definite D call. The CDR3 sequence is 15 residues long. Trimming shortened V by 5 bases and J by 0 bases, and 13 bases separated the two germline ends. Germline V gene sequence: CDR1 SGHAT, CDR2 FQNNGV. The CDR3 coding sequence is TGTGCCAGCAGCCCATCTAGTGGATCTAACTATGGCTACACCTTC. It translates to CASSPSSGSNYGYTF.

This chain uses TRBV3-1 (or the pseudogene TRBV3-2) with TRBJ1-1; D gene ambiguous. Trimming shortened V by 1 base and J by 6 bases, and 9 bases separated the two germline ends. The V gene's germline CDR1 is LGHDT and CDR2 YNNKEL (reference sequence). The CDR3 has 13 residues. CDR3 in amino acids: CASSQGGRSEAFF. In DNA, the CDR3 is TGTGCCAGCAGCCAAGGCGGTAGATCTGAAGCTTTCTTT.

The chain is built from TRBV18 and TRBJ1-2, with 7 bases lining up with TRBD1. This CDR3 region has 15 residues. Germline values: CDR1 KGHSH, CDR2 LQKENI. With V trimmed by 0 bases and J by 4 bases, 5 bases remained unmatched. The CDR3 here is CASSPPDRDSYGYTF. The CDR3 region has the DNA TGTGCCAGCTCACCACCCGACAGGGACAGCTATGGCTACACCTTC.

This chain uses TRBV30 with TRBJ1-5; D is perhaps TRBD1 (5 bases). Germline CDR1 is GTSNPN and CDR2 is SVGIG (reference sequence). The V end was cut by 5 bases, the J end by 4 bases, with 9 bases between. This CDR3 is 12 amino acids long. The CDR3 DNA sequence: TGTGCCTGGGGAGGGACTAATCAGCCCCAGCATTTT. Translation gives CAWGGTNQPQHF.

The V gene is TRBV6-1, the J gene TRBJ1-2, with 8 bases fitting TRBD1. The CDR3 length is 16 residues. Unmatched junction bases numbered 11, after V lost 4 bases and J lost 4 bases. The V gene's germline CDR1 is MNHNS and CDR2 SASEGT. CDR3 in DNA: TGTGCCAGCAGTGCCCGGGACAGGAACCAAGGCTATGGCTACACCTTC. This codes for CASSARDRNQGYGYTF.

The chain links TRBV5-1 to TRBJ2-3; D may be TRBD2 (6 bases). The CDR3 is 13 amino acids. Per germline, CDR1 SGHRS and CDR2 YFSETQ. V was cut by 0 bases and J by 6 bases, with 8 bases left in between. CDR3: CASSLDRGDTQYF. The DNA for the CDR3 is TGCGCCAGCAGCTTGGATCGGGGGGATACGCAGTATTTT.

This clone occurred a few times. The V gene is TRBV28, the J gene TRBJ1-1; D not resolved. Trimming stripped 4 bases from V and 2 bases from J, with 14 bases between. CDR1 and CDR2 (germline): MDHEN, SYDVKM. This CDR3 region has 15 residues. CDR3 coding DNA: TGTGCCAGCAGTTCACGTTCGATTACTAACACTGAAGCTTTCTTT. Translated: CASSSRSITNTEAFF.

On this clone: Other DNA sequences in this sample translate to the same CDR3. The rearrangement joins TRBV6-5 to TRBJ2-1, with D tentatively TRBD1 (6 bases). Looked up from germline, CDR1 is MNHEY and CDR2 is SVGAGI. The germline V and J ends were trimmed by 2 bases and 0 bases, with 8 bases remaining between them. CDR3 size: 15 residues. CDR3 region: CASSYTGSSYNEQFF. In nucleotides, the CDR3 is TGTGCCAGCAGTTACACAGGGAGCTCCTACAATGAGCAGTTCTTC.

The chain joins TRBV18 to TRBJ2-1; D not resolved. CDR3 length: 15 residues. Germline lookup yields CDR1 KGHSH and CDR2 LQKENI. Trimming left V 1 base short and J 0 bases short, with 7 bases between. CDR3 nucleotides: TGTGCCAGCTCACCACTGGAGCGCTCCTACAATGAGCAGTTCTTC. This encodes CASSPLERSYNEQFF.

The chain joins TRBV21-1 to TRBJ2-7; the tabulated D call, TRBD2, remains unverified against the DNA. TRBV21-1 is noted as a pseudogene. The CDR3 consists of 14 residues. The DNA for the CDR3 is TGTGCCAGCAGCAGCAGACTAGCGGCATACGAGCAGTACTTC. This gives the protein CASSSRLAAYEQYF.

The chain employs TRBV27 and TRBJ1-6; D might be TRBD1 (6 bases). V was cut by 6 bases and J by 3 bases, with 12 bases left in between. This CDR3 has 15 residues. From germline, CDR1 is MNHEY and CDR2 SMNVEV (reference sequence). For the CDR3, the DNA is TGTGCCAGCAGCAGTGGACAGAGCTATAATTCACCCCTCCACTTT. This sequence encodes CASSSGQSYNSPLHF.

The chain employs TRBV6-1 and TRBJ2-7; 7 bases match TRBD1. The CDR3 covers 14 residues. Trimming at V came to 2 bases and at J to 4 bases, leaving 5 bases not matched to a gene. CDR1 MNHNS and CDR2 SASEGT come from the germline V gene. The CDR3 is CASSEPQGRYEQYF. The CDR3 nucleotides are TGTGCCAGCAGTGAACCACAGGGGAGATACGAGCAGTACTTC.

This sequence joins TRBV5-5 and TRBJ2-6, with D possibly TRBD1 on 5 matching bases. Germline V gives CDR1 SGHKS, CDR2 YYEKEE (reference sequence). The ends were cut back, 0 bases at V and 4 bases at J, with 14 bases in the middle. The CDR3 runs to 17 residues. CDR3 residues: CASSLVMGLDGANVLTF. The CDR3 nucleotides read TGTGCCAGCAGCTTGGTGATGGGGCTGGACGGGGCCAACGTCCTGACTTTC.

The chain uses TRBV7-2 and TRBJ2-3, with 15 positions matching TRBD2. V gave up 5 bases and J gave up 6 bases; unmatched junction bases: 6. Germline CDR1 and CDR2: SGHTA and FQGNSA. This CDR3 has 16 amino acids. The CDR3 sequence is CASSPGLAGGMDTQYF. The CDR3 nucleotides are TGTGCCAGCAGCCCTGGACTAGCGGGGGGGATGGATACGCAGTATTTT.

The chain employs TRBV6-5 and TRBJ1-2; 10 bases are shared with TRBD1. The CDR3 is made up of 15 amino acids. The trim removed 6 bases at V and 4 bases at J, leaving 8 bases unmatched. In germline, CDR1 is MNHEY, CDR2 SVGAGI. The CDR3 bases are TGTGCCAGCAGGGGACAGGGGAGAGGTACCTATGGCTACACCTTC. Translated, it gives CASRGQGRGTYGYTF.

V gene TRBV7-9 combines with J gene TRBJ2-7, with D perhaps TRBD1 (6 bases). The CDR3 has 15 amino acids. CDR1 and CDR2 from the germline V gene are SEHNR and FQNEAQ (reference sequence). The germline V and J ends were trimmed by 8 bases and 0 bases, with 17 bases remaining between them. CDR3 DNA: TGTGCCAGCCGGCAGGGGTCCAGAAGCTCCTACGAGCAGTACTTC. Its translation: CASRQGSRSSYEQYF.

In DNA form, the CDR3 reads TGTGCCAGCAGCCAAAGCATTTCGAAGGGGCTTGGCTACACCTTC. This translates into CASSQSISKGLGYTF. V usage is TRBV16 and J usage is TRBJ1-2; tentatively, D is TRBD1 (5 bases). Germline loops: CDR1 KGHSY, CDR2 FQNENV. CDR3 length equals 15 residues. V gave up 2 bases and J gave up 7 bases, with 17 bases separating them.

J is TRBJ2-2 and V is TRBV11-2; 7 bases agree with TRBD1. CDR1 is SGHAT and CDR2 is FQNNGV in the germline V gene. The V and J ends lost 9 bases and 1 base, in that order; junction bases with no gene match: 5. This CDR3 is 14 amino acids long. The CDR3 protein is CASSGTENTGELFF. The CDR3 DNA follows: TGTGCCAGTTCCGGGACAGAGAACACCGGGGAGCTGTTTTTT.

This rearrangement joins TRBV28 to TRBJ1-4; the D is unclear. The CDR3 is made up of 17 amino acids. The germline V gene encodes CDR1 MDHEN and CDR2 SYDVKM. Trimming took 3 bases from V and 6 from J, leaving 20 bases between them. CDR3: CASSFASFRDPHEKLFF. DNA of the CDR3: TGTGCCAGCAGTTTTGCCTCCTTCCGCGATCCGCATGAAAAACTGTTTTTT.

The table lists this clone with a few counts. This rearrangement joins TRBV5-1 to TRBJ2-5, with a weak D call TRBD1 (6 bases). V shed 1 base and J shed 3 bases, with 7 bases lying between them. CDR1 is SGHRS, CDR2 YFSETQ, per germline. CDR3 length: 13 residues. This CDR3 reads CASSLRTEETQYF. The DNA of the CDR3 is TGCGCCAGCAGCTTGCGGACAGAAGAGACCCAGTACTTC.

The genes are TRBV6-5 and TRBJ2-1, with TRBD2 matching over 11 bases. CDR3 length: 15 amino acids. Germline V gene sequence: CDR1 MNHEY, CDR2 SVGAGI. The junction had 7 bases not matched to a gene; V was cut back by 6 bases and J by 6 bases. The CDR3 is CASRSSGGRVNEQFF. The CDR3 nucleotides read TGTGCCAGCAGATCTAGCGGGGGGCGGGTCAATGAGCAGTTCTTC.

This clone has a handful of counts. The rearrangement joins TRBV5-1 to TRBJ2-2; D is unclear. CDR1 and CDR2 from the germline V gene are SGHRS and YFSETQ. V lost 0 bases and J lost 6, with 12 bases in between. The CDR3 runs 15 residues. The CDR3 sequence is CASSLGALGAGELFF. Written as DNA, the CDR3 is TGCGCCAGCAGCTTGGGTGCTTTGGGCGCCGGGGAGCTGTTTTTT.

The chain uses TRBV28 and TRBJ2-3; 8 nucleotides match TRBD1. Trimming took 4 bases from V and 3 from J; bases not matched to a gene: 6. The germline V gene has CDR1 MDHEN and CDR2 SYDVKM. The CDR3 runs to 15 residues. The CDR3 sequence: CASSSPGGLTDTQYF. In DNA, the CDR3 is TGTGCCAGCAGTTCCCCAGGGGGCTTGACAGATACGCAGTATTTT.

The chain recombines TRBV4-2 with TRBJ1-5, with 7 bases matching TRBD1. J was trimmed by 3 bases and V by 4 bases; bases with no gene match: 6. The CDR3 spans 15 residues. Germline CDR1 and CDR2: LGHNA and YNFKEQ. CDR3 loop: CASSLGDRDNQPQHF. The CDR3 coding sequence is TGTGCCAGCAGCCTGGGAGACAGGGACAATCAGCCCCAGCATTTT.

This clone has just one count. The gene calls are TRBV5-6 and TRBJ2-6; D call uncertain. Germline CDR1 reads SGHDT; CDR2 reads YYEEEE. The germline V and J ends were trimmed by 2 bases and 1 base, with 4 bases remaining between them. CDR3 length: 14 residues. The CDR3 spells CASSFGSGANVLTF. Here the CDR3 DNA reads TGTGCCAGCAGCTTCGGGTCTGGGGCCAACGTCCTGACTTTC.

The CDR3 protein is CASRSLSGYGYTF. The CDR3 bases are TGTGCCAGCAGATCCCTCAGTGGCTATGGCTACACCTTC. The chain carries TRBV11-2 and TRBJ1-2; D call uncertain. CDR1 SGHAT and CDR2 FQNNGV come from the germline V gene. CDR3 length: 13 residues. Between the trimmed V and J ends, which lost 6 bases and 4 bases, there was a span of 12 bases.